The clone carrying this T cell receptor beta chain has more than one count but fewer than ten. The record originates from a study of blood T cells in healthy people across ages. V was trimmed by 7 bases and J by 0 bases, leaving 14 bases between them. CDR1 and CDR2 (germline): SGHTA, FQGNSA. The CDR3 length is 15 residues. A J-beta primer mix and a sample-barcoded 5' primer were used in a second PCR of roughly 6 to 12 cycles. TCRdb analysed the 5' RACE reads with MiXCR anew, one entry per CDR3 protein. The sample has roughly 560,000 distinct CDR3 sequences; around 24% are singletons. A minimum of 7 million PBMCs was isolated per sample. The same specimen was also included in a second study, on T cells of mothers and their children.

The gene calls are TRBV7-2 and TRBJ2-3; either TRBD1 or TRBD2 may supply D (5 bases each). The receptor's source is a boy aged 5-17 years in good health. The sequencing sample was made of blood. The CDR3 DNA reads TGTGCCAGCAAACGGGACGGACCTAGCACAGATACGCAGTATTTT. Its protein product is CASKRDGPSTDTQYF.